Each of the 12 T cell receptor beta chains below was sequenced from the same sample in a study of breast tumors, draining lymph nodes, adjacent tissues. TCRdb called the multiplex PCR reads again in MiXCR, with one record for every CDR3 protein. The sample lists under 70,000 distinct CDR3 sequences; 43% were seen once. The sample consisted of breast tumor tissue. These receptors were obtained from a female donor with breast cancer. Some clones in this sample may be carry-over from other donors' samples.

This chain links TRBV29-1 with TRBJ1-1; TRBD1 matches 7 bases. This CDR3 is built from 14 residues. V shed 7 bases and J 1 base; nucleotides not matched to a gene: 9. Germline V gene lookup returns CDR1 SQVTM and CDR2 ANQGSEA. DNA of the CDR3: TGCAGCGCACTTCTCGGGACAGCGAACACTGAAGCTTTCTTT. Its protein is CSALLGTANTEAFF.

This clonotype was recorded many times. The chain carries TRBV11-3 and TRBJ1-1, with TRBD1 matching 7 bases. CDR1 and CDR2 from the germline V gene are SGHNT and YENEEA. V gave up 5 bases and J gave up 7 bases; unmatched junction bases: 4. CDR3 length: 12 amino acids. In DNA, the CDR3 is TGTGCCAGCAGCCCTAGACAGGGTGAAGCTTTCTTT. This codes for CASSPRQGEAFF.

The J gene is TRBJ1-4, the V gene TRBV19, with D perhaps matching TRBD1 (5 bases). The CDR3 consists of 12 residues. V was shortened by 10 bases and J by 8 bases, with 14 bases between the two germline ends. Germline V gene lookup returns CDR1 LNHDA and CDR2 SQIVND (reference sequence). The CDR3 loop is CATGTATEKLFF. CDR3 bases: TGTGCCACCGGGACGGCGACAGAAAAACTGTTTTTT.

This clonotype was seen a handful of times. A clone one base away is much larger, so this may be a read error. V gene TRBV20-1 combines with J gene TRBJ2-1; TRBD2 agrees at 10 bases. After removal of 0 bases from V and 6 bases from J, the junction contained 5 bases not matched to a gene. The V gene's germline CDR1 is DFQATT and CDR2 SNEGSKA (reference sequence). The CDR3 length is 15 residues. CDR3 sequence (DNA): TGCAGTGCTAGAGAGACTAGCGGGTACTCCAATGAGCAGTTCTTC. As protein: CSARETSGYSNEQFF.

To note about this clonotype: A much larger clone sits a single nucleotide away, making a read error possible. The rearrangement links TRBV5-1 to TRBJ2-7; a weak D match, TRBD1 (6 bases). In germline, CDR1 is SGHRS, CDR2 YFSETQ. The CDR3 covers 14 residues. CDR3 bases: TGCGCCAGCAGCTTGGGTAGATCAGGGGTCGAGCGGTACTTC. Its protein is CASSLGRSGVERYF.

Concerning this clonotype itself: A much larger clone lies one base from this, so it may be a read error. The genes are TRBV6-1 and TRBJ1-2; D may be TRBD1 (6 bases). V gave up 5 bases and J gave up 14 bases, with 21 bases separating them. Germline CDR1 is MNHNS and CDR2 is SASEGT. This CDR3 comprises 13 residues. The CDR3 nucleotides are TGTGCCAGCAGTCAAGGGACGAGGGGCCAGGGGACCTTC. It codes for CASSQGTRGQGTF.

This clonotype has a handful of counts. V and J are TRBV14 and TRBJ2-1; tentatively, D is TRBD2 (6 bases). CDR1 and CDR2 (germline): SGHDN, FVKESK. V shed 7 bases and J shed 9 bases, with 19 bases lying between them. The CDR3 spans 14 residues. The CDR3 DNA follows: TGTGCCAGCACCACTAGCAGAAGCCCCAGTGAGCAGTTCTTC. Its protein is CASTTSRSPSEQFF.

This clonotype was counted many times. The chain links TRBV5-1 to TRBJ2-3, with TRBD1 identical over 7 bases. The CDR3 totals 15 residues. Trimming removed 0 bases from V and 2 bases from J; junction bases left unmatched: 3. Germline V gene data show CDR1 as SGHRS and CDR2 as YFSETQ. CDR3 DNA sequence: TGCGCCAGCAGCTTGGAAGGACAGGTCACAGATACGCAGTATTTT. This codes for CASSLEGQVTDTQYF. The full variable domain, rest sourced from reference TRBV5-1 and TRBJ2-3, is KAGVTQTPRYLIKTRGQQVTLSCSPISGHRSVSWYQQTPGQGLQFLFEYFSETQRNKGNFPGRFSGRQFSNSRSEMNVSTLELGDSALYLCASSLEGQVTDTQYFGPGTRLTVL.

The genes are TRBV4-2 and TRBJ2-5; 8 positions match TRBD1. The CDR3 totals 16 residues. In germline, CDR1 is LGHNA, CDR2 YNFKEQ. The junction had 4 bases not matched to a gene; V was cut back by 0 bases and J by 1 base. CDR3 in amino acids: CASSQDAGTGQETQYF. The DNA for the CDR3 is TGTGCCAGCAGCCAAGATGCAGGGACAGGCCAAGAGACCCAGTACTTC.

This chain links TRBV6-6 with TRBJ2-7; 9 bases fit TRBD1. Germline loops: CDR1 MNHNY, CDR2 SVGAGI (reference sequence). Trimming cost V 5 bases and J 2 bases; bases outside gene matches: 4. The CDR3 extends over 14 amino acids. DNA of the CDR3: TGTGCCAGCAGTCGGGGACAGGGACCCTACGAGCAGTACTTC. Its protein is CASSRGQGPYEQYF.

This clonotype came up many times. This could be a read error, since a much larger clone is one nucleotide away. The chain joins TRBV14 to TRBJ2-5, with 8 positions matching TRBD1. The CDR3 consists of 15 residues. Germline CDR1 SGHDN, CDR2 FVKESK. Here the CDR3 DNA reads TGTGCCAGCAGCCCCACTGCAGGGGGCAGGGAGACCCCGTACTTC. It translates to CASSPTAGGRETPYF. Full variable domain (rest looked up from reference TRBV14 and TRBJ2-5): EAGVTQFPSHSVIEKGQTVTLRCDPISGHDNLYWYRRVMGKEIKFLLHFVKESKQDESGMPNNRFLAERTGGTYSTLKVQPAELEDSGVYFCASSPTAGGRETPYFGPGTRLLVL.

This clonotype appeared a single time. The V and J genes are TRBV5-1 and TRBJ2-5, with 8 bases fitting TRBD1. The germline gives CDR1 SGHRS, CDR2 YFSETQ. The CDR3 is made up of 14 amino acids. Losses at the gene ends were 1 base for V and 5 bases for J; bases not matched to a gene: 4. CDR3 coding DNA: TGCGCCAGCAGCTTGTTCACAGGGGGGGAGACCCAGTACTTC. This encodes CASSLFTGGETQYF. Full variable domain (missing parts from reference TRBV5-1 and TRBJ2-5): KAGVTQTPRYLIKTRGQQVTLSCSPISGHRSVSWYQQTPGQGLQFLFEYFSETQRNKGNFPGRFSGRQFSNSRSEMNVSTLELGDSALYLCASSLFTGGETQYFGPGTRLLVL.